A selection of T cell receptor beta chains follows, all from one sample in a study of blood T cell repertoires in COVID-19. Profiling relied on immunoSEQ multiplex PCR, and the TCRdb table lists in-frame clones only, not all of them. Here the sample spans roughly 70,000 clones, about 82% being singletons. Sample: peripheral blood. The receptors come from a human donor in a cohort sampled during active COVID-19. Both conserved end residues are part of each CDR3. Fields, in order: V gene, J gene, clone size, D gene, CDR3 length, CDR3 DNA, CDR3 protein. A D gene is named only where the DNA matches it firmly. The listing skips clone size in some rows; elsewhere it reads once, few, many or a size class.

V: TRBV4-3; J: TRBJ1-5; size: .; D: .; length: 15; DNA: TGCGCCAGCAGCCAAGATAGGGGCAGCCATCAGCCCCAGCATTTT; CDR3: CASSQDRGSHQPQHF
V: TRBV7-7; J: TRBJ2-7; size: few; D: .; length: 15; DNA: TGTGCTAGCAGCCCCGGGGTGGGGAGCTCCTACGAGCAGTACTTC; CDR3: CASSPGVGSSYEQYF
V: TRBV19; J: TRBJ1-5; size: .; D: .; length: 15; DNA: TGTGCCAGTAGTATACGGGGGGAACCGAGGGAGCCCCAGCATTTT; CDR3: CASSIRGEPREPQHF
V: TRBV5-1; J: TRBJ2-2; size: .; D: TRBD2; length: 17; DNA: TGCGCCAGCAGCTTGGGCGGGACTAGCGCAAGAGCCGGGGAGCTGTTTTTT; CDR3: CASSLGGTSARAGELFF
V: TRBV18; J: TRBJ1-1; size: .; D: .; length: 13; DNA: TGTGCCACCGCGCGGGGGAGGGACACTGAAGCTTTCTTT; CDR3: CATARGRDTEAFF
V: TRBV19; J: TRBJ2-7; size: .; D: .; length: 12; DNA: TGTGCCAGTAGTGTCACAGGGTACGAGCAGTACTTC; CDR3: CASSVTGYEQYF
V: TRBV5-1; J: TRBJ2-7; size: .; D: .; length: 14; DNA: TGCGCCAGCAGCTTGGATCCGGGACTCGGCGAGCAGTACTTC; CDR3: CASSLDPGLGEQYF
V: TRBV3-1/TRBV3-2; J: TRBJ2-1; size: .; D: TRBD2; length: 17; DNA: TGTGCCAGCAGCCAAGAGGGACTAGCCCGGAGGGGGGGTGAGCAGTTCTTC; CDR3: CASSQEGLARRGGEQFF
V: TRBV12-2; J: TRBJ2-7; size: few; D: .; length: 16; DNA: TGTGCAAGTCGCTTAGGGACAAATCTTACAGGGGAAGAGCAGTACTTC; CDR3: CASRLGTNLTGEEQYF
V: TRBV3-1/TRBV3-2; J: TRBJ2-3; size: .; D: TRBD2; length: 19; DNA: TGTGCCAGCAGCCAAGACGGAGCGGGAGGGAGAGGGAACACAGATACGCAGTATTTT; CDR3: CASSQDGAGGRGNTDTQYF
V: TRBV10-3; J: TRBJ1-3; size: .; D: TRBD1; length: 17; DNA: TGTGCCATCAGTGCCGGGACAGGGGGGCTGAGGGAAAACACCATATATTTT; CDR3: CAISAGTGGLRENTIYF
V: TRBV10-3; J: TRBJ2-7; size: .; D: TRBD2; length: 15; DNA: TGTGCCATCATGCGTGGTGCGGGAGGGCCGAACGAGCAGTACTTC; CDR3: CAIMRGAGGPNEQYF
V: TRBV9; J: TRBJ2-5; size: .; D: .; length: 14; DNA: TGTGCCAGCAGCGCCCCGACAAGCCAAGAGACCCAGTACTTC; CDR3: CASSAPTSQETQYF
V: TRBV19; J: TRBJ2-7; size: .; D: .; length: 14; DNA: TGTGCCAGTAGAAATCCGGGGAGTAGTCAGGAGCAGTACTTC; CDR3: CASRNPGSSQEQYF
V: TRBV27; J: TRBJ2-3; size: .; D: TRBD2; length: 19; DNA: TGTGCCAGCAGTCCCCTGGGACTAGCGGGAGGGACTAGCACAGATACGCAGTATTTT; CDR3: CASSPLGLAGGTSTDTQYF
V: TRBV4-3; J: TRBJ2-1; size: .; D: TRBD1; length: 14; DNA: TGCGCCAGCAGCCAGGAGACAGGGCTCAATGAGCAGTTCTTC; CDR3: CASSQETGLNEQFF
V: TRBV9; J: TRBJ1-4; size: .; D: .; length: 16; DNA: TGTGCCAGCAGCTCGCACGGCCGACTAGCGGGGGAAAAACTGTTTTTT; CDR3: CASSSHGRLAGEKLFF
V: TRBV28; J: TRBJ1-4; size: .; D: TRBD1; length: 15; DNA: TGTGCCAGCAGTTTATCAGGGGGACGCAATGAAAAACTGTTTTTT; CDR3: CASSLSGGRNEKLFF
V: TRBV6-2/TRBV6-3; J: TRBJ2-7; size: .; D: .; length: 14; DNA: TGTGCCAGCAGTTACTCGACCGACTTCTACGAGCAGTACTTC; CDR3: CASSYSTDFYEQYF
V: TRBV4-2; J: TRBJ1-1; size: once; D: .; length: 13; DNA: TGTGCCAGCAGCCCCGCCGGGGGGGCTGAAGCTTTCTTT; CDR3: CASSPAGGAEAFF
V: TRBV10-3; J: TRBJ2-7; size: .; D: .; length: 14; DNA: TGTGCCATCAGTGAGTCCGACCTGAAGGAGGAGCAGTACTTC; CDR3: CAISESDLKEEQYF
V: TRBV7-2; J: TRBJ2-7; size: .; D: TRBD2; length: 15; DNA: TGTGCCAGCAGCTCCTGGACTAGCGGGAGAAACGAGCAGTACTTC; CDR3: CASSSWTSGRNEQYF
V: TRBV6-5; J: TRBJ2-5; size: .; D: TRBD2; length: 14; DNA: TGTGCCGCGGGGGGAAACAGGGCGGCGGAGACCCAGTACTTC; CDR3: CAAGGNRAAETQYF
V: TRBV28; J: TRBJ1-1; size: .; D: .; length: 14; DNA: TGTGCCAGCAGTTTCGAGTTCGCGGGGGCCGAAGCTTTCTTT; CDR3: CASSFEFAGAEAFF
V: TRBV5-4; J: TRBJ1-5; size: few; D: .; length: 15; DNA: TGTGCCAGCAGCTTGGCCCCTGGGGAGGGTCAGCCCCAGCATTTT; CDR3: CASSLAPGEGQPQHF
V: TRBV5-6; J: TRBJ1-2; size: .; D: TRBD1; length: 13; DNA: TGTGCCAGCAGCTTGCGGGACAGGGGAGGCTACACCTTC; CDR3: CASSLRDRGGYTF
V: TRBV10-3; J: TRBJ2-1; size: .; D: TRBD1; length: 15; DNA: TGTGCCATCGGCCGGGACAGGGCCTTAGGGGGTGAGCAGTTCTTC; CDR3: CAIGRDRALGGEQFF
V: TRBV9; J: TRBJ2-1; size: once; D: TRBD2; length: 15; DNA: TGTGCCAGCAGTCCTAGCGGGAGGGCCTACAATGAGCAGTTCTTC; CDR3: CASSPSGRAYNEQFF
V: TRBV4-3; J: TRBJ2-7; size: .; D: TRBD2; length: 17; DNA: TGCGCCAGCAGCCAAGATCTGACTAGCGGATTCTCCTACGAGCAGTACTTC; CDR3: CASSQDLTSGFSYEQYF
V: TRBV7-8; J: TRBJ1-1; size: .; D: .; length: 15; DNA: TGTGCCAGCAGCTTAGGGGGGCAGCTTAACACTGAAGCTTTCTTT; CDR3: CASSLGGQLNTEAFF
V: TRBV11-2; J: TRBJ2-3; size: .; D: TRBD2; length: 18; DNA: TGTGCCAGCAGCTTAGTTTTTTCTAGCGGGAGTCTCACAGATACGCAGTATTTT; CDR3: CASSLVFSSGSLTDTQYF
V: TRBV6-5; J: TRBJ2-3; size: once; D: TRBD2; length: 15; DNA: TGTGCCAGCAGATTAACTAGCGGCCGCACAGATACGCAGTATTTT; CDR3: CASRLTSGRTDTQYF
V: TRBV15; J: TRBJ1-1; size: .; D: .; length: 14; DNA: TGTGCCACCAGCAGAATAGGACAGATACGGGAAGCTTTCTTT; CDR3: CATSRIGQIREAFF
V: TRBV19; J: TRBJ2-7; size: once; D: TRBD2; length: 15; DNA: TGTGCCAGTCAGTATGGACGGGAGGGCCGGTACGAGCAGTACTTC; CDR3: CASQYGREGRYEQYF
V: TRBV15; J: TRBJ2-5; size: few; D: .; length: 14; DNA: TGTGCCACCAGCAGAGACGGGAGTGGAGAGACCCAGTACTTC; CDR3: CATSRDGSGETQYF
V: TRBV29-1; J: TRBJ2-7; size: .; D: .; length: 12; DNA: TGCAGCGTTCTTCGTTCCGGGGTTGAGCAGTACTTC; CDR3: CSVLRSGVEQYF
V: TRBV19; J: TRBJ2-4; size: .; D: .; length: 15; DNA: TGTGCCAGTAGTATAGCGGTCCTAGCCAAAAACATTCAGTACTTC; CDR3: CASSIAVLAKNIQYF